The 28 T cell receptor beta chains below come from one sample, sequenced in a study of T cells in women clearing cervical HPV infection. Assay: immunoSEQ multiplex PCR; the TCRdb copy retains only in-frame clones and omits some. This sample's table reports about 40,000 clones. Sequencing was performed on blood buffy coat. The receptors originated from a woman between 18 and 75 years old with a cervical HPV16 infection that either progressed to CIN3+ or cleared (not recorded which).

The CDR3 reads CASRVGGVLYEQYF. The CDR3 bases that were read are TGTGCCAGCAGGGTGGGGGGGGTCCTCTACGAG. The chain combines TRBV2 with TRBJ2-7; TRBD2 matches at 7 bases. The sequenced fragment ends 3 residues before the CDR3 boundary, so the rest is inferred from the germline J gene. Germline V gives CDR1 SNHLY, CDR2 FYNNEI. The CDR3 has 14 residues. V shed 6 bases and J 3 bases; nucleotides not matched to a gene: 8.

About this clone: The read ends 3 residues shy of where the CDR3 ends; the end is completed using the germline J gene. The chain combines TRBV2 with TRBJ2-7, with 8 bases identical to TRBD2. Germline values: CDR1 SNHLY, CDR2 FYNNEI. This CDR3 has 13 amino acids. Trimming took 8 bases from V and 2 from J; bases not matched to a gene: 5. The CDR3 loop reads CASERGGTYEQYF. CDR3 bases read: TGTGCCAGCGAACGGGGGGGAACCTACGAG.

As for this clone: The read comes to an end 3 residues before the CDR3 does, leaving the germline J gene to fill in the end. The chain links TRBV19 to TRBJ2-7; 14 bases align to TRBD2. The CDR3 extends over 20 amino acids. After removal of 5 bases from V and 0 bases from J, the junction contained 15 bases not matched to a gene. The V gene's germline CDR1 is LNHDA and CDR2 SQIVND (reference sequence). The CDR3 loop is CASSPIGGTSGGKSSYEQYF. The CDR3 bases that were read are TGTGCCAGTAGTCCCATCGGCGGGACTAGCGGGGGCAAGAGCTCCTACGAG.

As to this clone: The read halts 3 residues ahead of the CDR3 end, with the missing end drawn from the germline J gene. The V call is TRBV11-2, the J call TRBJ2-3; D ambiguous. Germline V lookup: CDR1 SGHAT, CDR2 FQNNGV. The V gene lost 5 bases and the J gene lost 1 base, with 4 bases spanning the gap. The CDR3 totals 12 residues. CDR3 bases read: TGTGCCAGCAGCCTCGGCACAGATACG. Translated, it gives CASSLGTDT. The whole CDR3 sequence reads CASSLGTDTQYF.

Of note for this clone: The CDR3 is cut off 3 residues early in the read; its end comes from the germline J gene. The chain carries TRBV6-2 or TRBV6-3 and TRBJ2-1; 9 bases match TRBD2. Germline V gene lookup returns CDR1 MNHEY and CDR2 SVGEGT. This CDR3 contains 14 residues. V lost 7 bases to trimming and J lost 4 bases; unmatched junction nucleotides: 5. The CDR3 is CASISGGRYNEQFF. The CDR3 DNA, read in part, is TGTGCCAGCATAAGCGGGGGGCGGTACAATGAG.

Regarding this clone: From the germline J gene comes the end of the CDR3, since the read stops 3 residues before it. The chain has TRBV10-3 and TRBJ1-1; TRBD1 matches at 9 bases. This CDR3 spans 13 amino acids. Germline V lookup: CDR1 ENHRY, CDR2 SYGVKD. The trim removed 10 bases at V and 5 bases at J, leaving 8 bases unmatched. CDR3 amino acids: CATGDREDTEAFF. Incomplete CDR3 DNA: TGTGCCACGGGGGACAGGGAGGATACTGAA.

With respect to this clone: The sequence runs out 3 residues before the end of the CDR3; the remainder is reconstructed from the germline J gene. This rearrangement joins TRBV20-1 to TRBJ2-5; D possibly matches TRBD1 or TRBD2 (5 bases each). CDR1 and CDR2 from the germline V gene are DFQATT and SNEGSKA (reference sequence). The CDR3 spans 13 residues. V lost 5 bases and J lost 5, with 15 bases in between. Partial CDR3 DNA: TGCAGTGCTCTTGGTGAGGGGCAGGAGACC. It translates to CSALGEGQET. The complete CDR3 protein is CSALGEGQETQYF.

Of note for this clone: Coverage ceases 3 residues before the CDR3 finishes, and the germline J gene fills in the end. The sample holds other DNA sequences that translate to the same CDR3. This rearrangement joins TRBV30 to TRBJ1-2; D unclear. The germline CDR1 and CDR2 sequences are GTSNPN and SVGIG (reference sequence). The CDR3 runs 13 residues. Deletions cut 0 bases from V and 2 bases from J, with 7 bases between. Incomplete CDR3 DNA: TGTGCCTGGAGTGTTGGCACAAACTATGGC. It yields the protein CAWSVGTNYG. The whole CDR3 region reads CAWSVGTNYGYTF. Together with reference TRBV30 and TRBJ1-2, the CDR3 gives the full variable domain: SQTIHQWPATLVQPVGSPLSLECTVEGTSNPNLYWYRQAAGRGLQLLFYSVGIGQISSEVPQNLSASRPQDRQFILSSKKLLLSDSGFYLCAWSVGTNYGYTFGSGTRLTVV.

Comment on this clone: The missing CDR3 end, 3 residues past where the read stops, is filled in from the germline J gene. V gene TRBV10-1 combines with J gene TRBJ2-5; D is possibly TRBD2 (5 bases). Germline V gene sequence: CDR1 WNHNN, CDR2 SYGVQD (reference sequence). Between the trimmed V and J ends, which lost 5 bases and 5 bases, there was a span of 9 bases. CDR3 length equals 12 residues. The DNA read from the CDR3 is TGCGCCAGCAGTCCGGGGAGTGAGACC. This codes for CASSPGSET. The CDR3, in full, reads CASSPGSETQYF.

With respect to this clone: Read coverage stops 3 residues before the CDR3 terminus; the germline J gene supplies the remainder. The chain employs TRBV2 and TRBJ2-7; tentatively, D is TRBD1 (6 bases). Germline-derived CDR1 and CDR2 are SNHLY and FYNNEI. The CDR3 is 15 amino acids. The V and J ends lost 5 bases and 2 bases respectively, with 16 bases between them. The covered CDR3 bases are TGTGCCAGCAGTCCTGGTGGGGGCGCACCCTACGAG. This translates into CASSPGGGAPYE. The CDR3 reads in full as CASSPGGGAPYEQYF. Filled out from reference TRBV2 and TRBJ2-7, the complete variable domain reads EPEVTQTPSHQVTQMGQEVILRCVPISNHLYFYWYRQILGQKVEFLVSFYNNEISEKSEIFDDQFSVERPDGSNFTLKIRSTKLEDSAMYFCASSPGGGAPYEQYFGPGTRLTVT.

The CDR3 region is CASSPSAGTDTQYF. CDR3 DNA (partial): TGTGCCAGCAGCCCTTCGGCCGGGACAGATACG. The chain uses TRBV11-2 and TRBJ2-3; D is uncertain. The sequence runs out 3 residues before the end of the CDR3; the remainder is reconstructed from the germline J gene. The length of the CDR3 is 14 residues. V shed 5 bases and J shed 3 bases, with 12 bases lying between them. CDR1 is SGHAT and CDR2 is FQNNGV in the germline V gene.

Concerning this clone: The read finishes 3 residues shy of the CDR3 end, and the germline J gene is used to complete it. The chain couples TRBV12-3 or TRBV12-4 to TRBJ2-7; TRBD2 might be the D (7 bases). This CDR3 region has 14 residues. V was cut by 3 bases and J by 6 bases, with 15 bases left in between. CDR3 sequence reads: CASSLGGQGSEQYF. The covered CDR3 bases are TGTGCCAGCAGTTTGGGGGGGCAGGGGAGCGAG.

On this clone: The CDR3 end falls 3 residues outside the read, so it is completed with the germline J gene. The gene calls are TRBV7-3 and TRBJ2-2, with TRBD1 matching 10 bases. V shed 5 bases, J shed 6 bases, and the junction held 3 bases outside the gene matches. From germline, CDR1 is SGHTA and CDR2 FQGTGA. The CDR3 extends over 14 amino acids. The CDR3 bases that were read are TGTGCCAGCAGCCCCGGACAGGGGGCCGGGGAG. Protein sequence: CASSPGQGAGE. The CDR3, in full, reads CASSPGQGAGELFF.

To note about this clone: Read coverage stops 3 residues before the CDR3 terminus; the germline J gene supplies the remainder. V and J are TRBV5-6 and TRBJ2-3; possible D gene TRBD2, 5 bases. Trimming left V 1 base short and J 4 bases short, with 10 bases between. Per germline, CDR1 SGHDT and CDR2 YYEEEE. This CDR3 has 14 residues. Partial CDR3 DNA: TGTGCCAGCAGCTTGAAGTCCGGGGCAGATACG. Translation: CASSLKSGADT. The entire CDR3 protein is CASSLKSGADTQYF.

CDR3 region: CASSSAGEYTDTQYF. The sequenced part of the CDR3 DNA is TGTGCCAGCAGCTCAGCGGGAGAATACACAGATACG. The rearrangement uses TRBV5-4 and TRBJ2-3, with TRBD2 identical over 8 bases. The read terminates 3 residues ahead of where the CDR3 ends, so the germline J gene completes it. CDR1 and CDR2 from the germline V gene are SGHNT and YYREEE (reference sequence). The trim removed 3 bases at V and 2 bases at J, leaving 5 bases unmatched. The CDR3 contains 15 residues.

For this clone: Coverage ceases 3 residues before the CDR3 finishes, and the germline J gene fills in the end. The V call is TRBV7-9, the J call TRBJ1-6; maybe TRBD1 (5 bases). The length of the CDR3 is 11 residues. The germline CDR1 and CDR2 sequences are SEHNR and FQNEAQ (reference sequence). The DNA read from the CDR3 is TGTGCCAGCAGCTTGGGGGGATCC. This translates into CASSLGGS. The CDR3 in its entirety is CASSLGGSLHF. Together with reference TRBV7-9 and TRBJ1-6, the CDR3 gives the full variable domain: DTGVSQNPRHKITKRGQNVTFRCDPISEHNRLYWYRQTLGQGPEFLTYFQNEAQLEKSRLLSDRFSAERPKGSFSTLEIQRTEQGDSAMYLCASSLGGSLHFGNGTRLTVT.

As regards this clone: The CDR3 end falls 3 residues outside the read, so it is completed with the germline J gene. This chain connects TRBV27 to TRBJ2-7; no firm D call. The CDR3 is 14 residues long. Germline CDR1 and CDR2: MNHEY and SMNVEV (reference sequence). The V and J ends lost 5 bases and 0 bases respectively, with 11 bases between them. CDR3 DNA, as far as it was read: TGTGCCAGCAGTGCTAACCCGAGCTCCTACGAG. Residues: CASSANPSSYE. The entire CDR3 is CASSANPSSYEQYF.

Concerning this clone: The read terminates 3 residues before the CDR3 end, so the remaining end is supplied by the germline J gene. J is TRBJ1-1 and V is TRBV29-1; D ambiguous. V lost 1 base to trimming and J lost 0 bases, with 6 bases between them. CDR3 length: 13 residues. Germline lookup yields CDR1 SQVTM and CDR2 ANQGSEA. The CDR3 is CSVEGQVNTEAFF. CDR3 DNA, as far as it was read: TGCAGCGTTGAAGGGCAGGTGAACACTGAA.

As for this clone: With the read ending 3 residues before the CDR3 end, the germline J gene is used to fill in that end. The rearrangement links TRBV10-3 to TRBJ2-1; D gene unclear. This CDR3 is 13 amino acids long. The germline V gene has CDR1 ENHRY and CDR2 SYGVKD. V was pared by 3 bases and J by 4 bases, with 7 bases between. This CDR3 is CAISDDGYNEQFF. CDR3 DNA (partial): TGTGCCATCAGTGATGACGGGTACAATGAG.

Details on this clone: The CDR3 goes on 3 residues after the read ends, and that part is filled in from the germline J gene. The chain combines TRBV30 with TRBJ2-7; possibly TRBD2 for D (7 bases). Trimming removed 4 bases at V and 6 bases at J, with 25 bases between. The CDR3 loop spans 16 amino acids. Germline loops: CDR1 GTSNPN, CDR2 SVGIG (reference sequence). The part of the CDR3 DNA that was read is TGTGCCTGGATCATGGGGGGGGCGCATCCTCGGGCCGAG. It yields the protein CAWIMGGAHPRAE. The whole CDR3 sequence reads CAWIMGGAHPRAEQYF.

Notes on this clone: The CDR3 goes on 3 residues after the read ends, and that part is filled in from the germline J gene. The rearrangement uses TRBV13 and TRBJ2-2; 7 bases agree with TRBD2. This CDR3 region has 15 residues. V was clipped by 7 bases and J by 2 bases; unmatched bases: 7. The germline gives CDR1 PRHDT, CDR2 FYEKMQ (reference sequence). This chain's CDR3 is CASTGGTINTGELFF. The covered CDR3 bases are TGTGCCAGCACAGGCGGGACTATTAACACCGGGGAG.

Comment on this clone: The read halts 3 residues ahead of the CDR3 end, with the missing end drawn from the germline J gene. This rearrangement joins TRBV28 to TRBJ1-4; a possible D gene is TRBD1 (6 bases). The germline gives CDR1 MDHEN, CDR2 SYDVKM. With 7 bases removed from V and 5 bases from J, the gap between germline ends came to 14 bases. The CDR3 is made up of 14 amino acids. CDR3 DNA (partial): TGTGCCAGCACCGACCAGGGGCTAAATGAAAAA. Translating gives CASTDQGLNEK. The full CDR3 is CASTDQGLNEKLFF.

In regard to this clone: The read terminates 3 residues ahead of where the CDR3 ends, so the germline J gene completes it. V gene TRBV11-3 combines with J gene TRBJ2-2; perhaps TRBD1 as D (6 bases). The V gene lost 3 bases and the J gene lost 4 bases, with 9 bases spanning the gap. The germline gives CDR1 SGHNT, CDR2 YENEEA. The CDR3 spans 14 residues. The CDR3 reads CASSFGQITGELFF. CDR3 bases read: TGTGCCAGCAGCTTCGGACAGATCACCGGGGAG.

For this clone: Read sequence stops 3 residues before the CDR3 end, and the germline J gene provides the missing end. The rearrangement joins TRBV11-1 to TRBJ2-5, with 9 bases matching TRBD2. CDR1 SGHAT and CDR2 FQDESV come from the germline V gene (reference sequence). V shed 3 bases and J 3 bases; nucleotides not matched to a gene: 5. The length of the CDR3 is 15 residues. The CDR3 is CASSLEGGGEETQYF. The sequenced part of the CDR3 DNA is TGTGCCAGCAGCTTGGAGGGCGGGGGGGAAGAGACC. Full variable domain (remainder filled in from reference TRBV11-1 and TRBJ2-5): EAEVAQSPRYKITEKSQAVAFWCDPISGHATLYWYRQILGQGPELLVQFQDESVVDDSQLPKDRFSAERLKGVDSTLKIQPAELGDSAMYLCASSLEGGGEETQYFGPGTRLLVL.

Worth noting for this clone: The read terminates 3 residues ahead of where the CDR3 ends, so the germline J gene completes it. This rearrangement joins TRBV5-1 to TRBJ2-3; tentative D call: TRBD2 (7 bases). Germline-derived CDR1 and CDR2 are SGHRS and YFSETQ. The CDR3 extends over 17 amino acids. V was shortened by 3 bases and J by 5 bases, with 22 bases between the two germline ends. The CDR3 reads CASSSFFGGLRGDTQYF. The CDR3 DNA, read in part, is TGCGCCAGCAGCTCTTTCTTCGGGGGGCTCCGGGGAGATACG.

Regarding this clone: The CDR3 is cut off 3 residues early in the read; its end comes from the germline J gene. V and J are TRBV18 and TRBJ2-5; the match to TRBD2 covers 14 bases. Germline V gene data show CDR1 as KGHSH and CDR2 as LQKENI. Trimming removed 3 bases from V and 2 bases from J; junction bases left unmatched: 5. The CDR3 spans 17 residues. CDR3: CASSPGLAGGQQETQYF. The CDR3 DNA, read in part, is TGTGCCAGCTCACCCGGACTAGCGGGGGGCCAACAAGAGACC.

For this clone: The read ends 3 residues early relative to the CDR3; the germline J gene fills the gap. V usage is TRBV10-3 and J usage is TRBJ2-3, with D maybe TRBD2 (6 bases). V was pared by 11 bases and J by 0 bases, with 9 bases between. The CDR3 is 12 amino acids. Germline assignment: CDR1 ENHRY and CDR2 SYGVKD. This CDR3 reads CASRGSTDTQYF. The DNA read from the CDR3 is TGTGCCTCCCGGGGGAGCACAGATACG.

Note on this clone: The read stops 3 residues short of the end of the CDR3; the missing end is completed from the germline J gene. The chain couples TRBV7-8 to TRBJ2-1; possible D gene TRBD2, 5 bases. The CDR3 is 15 residues long. The V end lost 1 base, the J end lost 2 bases, and 9 bases lay between the germline ends. The germline V gene has CDR1 SGHVS and CDR2 FQNEAQ. The chain's CDR3 is CASSLDSGPYNEQFF. The part of the CDR3 DNA that was read is TGTGCCAGCAGCTTAGACAGCGGTCCCTACAATGAG.